This T cell receptor (beta chain) was documented in a study of vaccination and CD4 T cells after COVID-19. On the study more broadly: Median time from second vaccine dose to sampling was around 72 days (14 to 241).

This sample's time point: late sampling 161 to 241 days after vaccination in three convalescent patients. Specified treatment: roughly ten-day PBMC culture with coronavirus spike peptide pools or control peptides (ViraFEST assay). Positive PCR dates spanned March to December 2020, predating US Alpha, Beta and Delta variants. Each well received 2.1 million or so PBMCs, cultured with around 10 IU/ml IL-2 and 8 to 10 ug/ml peptide pools. This clonotype was detected only a few times. The antigen is undetermined. Sequence data for DNA of cultured CD4+ T cells were generated by the Oncomine TCR Beta short-read assay. In TCRdb, the PCR reads were re-called with MiXCR into one record per CDR3 protein. The table has 20,000 to 25,000 distinct CDR3 sequences, around 30% seen once. The CDR3 loop spans 17 amino acids. From germline, CDR1 is LNHNV and CDR2 YYDKDF (reference sequence). Trimming removed 0 bases from V and 1 base from J; junction bases left unmatched: 5.

The source was CD4+ T cells from blood, cultured in vitro, collected about 7 months after SARS-CoV-2 vaccination. The clonotype was recovered from a human donor who had recovered from COVID-19. This rearrangement joins TRBV15 to TRBJ2-3, with 9 bases matching TRBD2. The CDR3 DNA reads TGTGCCACCAGCAGAGAAGCGGGAGGAGGTGGCACAGATACGCAGTATTTT. Translation: CATSREAGGGGTDTQYF.